This TCR beta chain comes out of a study of blood T cell repertoires in COVID-19. Trimming removed 4 bases from V and 0 bases from J; junction bases left unmatched: 3. This CDR3 contains 15 residues. Germline-derived CDR1 and CDR2 are SGDLS and YYNGEE. TCRdb's copy holds only in-frame clones and misses some; the assay was immunoSEQ multiplex PCR. The sample contains 400,000 to 500,000 clones, around 86% of which appear only once. This chain links TRBV9 with TRBJ2-1, with 8 nucleotides matching TRBD2. The sample consisted of peripheral blood. The sequence derives from a woman aged 25 to 45 with active or convalescent COVID-19. In nucleotides, the CDR3 is TGTGCCAGCAGCAAAAGCGGGAGCTCCTACAATGAGCAGTTCTTC. Its translation is CASSKSGSSYNEQFF.